Listed here are 4 T cell receptor beta chains from one sample, sequenced in a study of CD8+ T cells in alopecia areata. Reverse transcribed after extraction, RNA yielded cDNA as the sequencing template. The data were produced by immunoSEQ multiplex PCR, yet TCRdb's version contains in-frame clones alone and is incomplete. The data hold 150,000 to 200,000 clones, with about three fifths observed a single time. Treatment of the sample: oral pan-JAK inhibitor, 5-10 mg twice daily. The specimen was CD4+ T cells sorted from blood, collected between weeks 55 and 65, from a patient treated with tofacitinib. Every receptor here comes from a human donor with alopecia areata.

The chain is built from TRBV13 and TRBJ2-5; D is undetermined. Per the germline V gene, CDR1 is PRHDT and CDR2 is FYEKMQ (reference sequence). Trimming took 3 bases from V and 5 from J, leaving 13 bases between them. The CDR3 sequence is 14 residues long. This CDR3 reads CASSLQRGWETQYF. In DNA, the CDR3 is TGTGCCAGCAGCTTGCAGCGAGGCTGGGAGACCCAGTACTTC.

This chain joins TRBV18 and TRBJ2-6; D ambiguous. With 1 base removed from V and 3 bases from J, the gap between germline ends came to 7 bases. The CDR3 consists of 15 residues. Germline V gene lookup returns CDR1 KGHSH and CDR2 LQKENI. CDR3: CASSPQGSGANVLTF. The CDR3 DNA reads TGTGCCAGCTCACCACAGGGTAGTGGGGCCAACGTCCTGACTTTC. Full variable domain (remainder filled in from reference TRBV18 and TRBJ2-6): NAGVMQNPRHLVRRRGQEARLRCSPMKGHSHVYWYRQLPEEGLKFMVYLQKENIIDESGMPKERFSAEFPKEGPSILRIQQVVRGDSAAYFCASSPQGSGANVLTFGAGSRLTVL.

The chain joins TRBV6-1 to TRBJ2-3, with D perhaps given as TRBD1 or TRBD2 (6 bases each). The CDR3 loop spans 15 amino acids. V was trimmed by 0 bases and J by 7 bases, leaving 14 bases between them. Per the germline V gene, CDR1 is MNHNS and CDR2 is SASEGT. The CDR3 nucleotides read TGTGCCAGCAGTGAAGCGCATCTAGGGGGGTATACGCAGTATTTT. It translates to CASSEAHLGGYTQYF.

This clone was seen only once. This chain uses TRBV29-1 with TRBJ1-5; TRBD1 agrees at 8 bases. Unmatched junction bases numbered 7, after V lost 7 bases and J lost 2 bases. The V gene's germline CDR1 is SQVTM and CDR2 ANQGSEA. The CDR3 is 14 amino acids. CDR3 protein: CSALTGGGNQPQHF. The CDR3 DNA reads as TGCAGCGCACTAACAGGGGGAGGCAATCAGCCCCAGCATTTT. Full variable domain (outside the CDR3, taken from reference TRBV29-1 and TRBJ1-5): SAVISQKPSRDICQRGTSLTIQCQVDSQVTMMFWYRQQPGQSLTLIATANQGSEATYESGFVIDKFPISRPNLTFSTLTVSNMSPEDSSIYLCSALTGGGNQPQHFGDGTRLSIL.